The TCR beta chain described here comes from a study of PD-L1 blockade in urothelial cancer. The CDR3 runs 16 residues. Germline trimming cut 0 bases from V and 2 bases from J; bases unmatched to any gene: 1. Germline V CDR1 and CDR2: MDHEN, SYDVKM. TCRdb's copy holds only in-frame clones and misses some; the assay was immunoSEQ multiplex PCR. Counted here are around 110,000 clones, around nine tenths occurring once; the ten biggest clones make up around 1.7%. Time point reported: peripheral blood 6 weeks after treatment start. The TCR originated in a man between 60 and 70 years old with urothelial cancer. The rearrangement uses TRBV28 and TRBJ2-2, with TRBD1 matching over 9 bases. The sample here was PBMCs, taken around atezolizumab (anti-PD-L1) treatment. The CDR3: CASSLWGQGNTGELFF. The CDR3 bases are TGTGCCAGCAGTTTATGGGGACAGGGCAACACCGGGGAGCTGTTTTTT.